This paragraph reports one TCR beta chain. The antigen remains undetermined. The record originates from a study of cytotoxic CD8 clonotypes in ibrutinib-treated CLL. Study context: Researchers reported about a dozen relapsed/refractory and about 15 treatment-naive patients, roughly 17 of them IGHV unmutated. The response samples were taken once patients had been treated for a median of approximately twelve months, range 6 to 36. Study results and limitations: Among the clonotypes, public ones were uncommon and contracted or held stable on treatment.

Repertoires were generated with immunoSEQ multiplex PCR, while TCRdb's copy carries only in-frame clones and drops some. This sample has 75,000 to 90,000 clones; less than 90% occur once, and the top ten carry approximately 35%. Trimming took off 5 bases at V and 3 bases at J, with 21 bases between the two ends. The germline V gene has CDR1 SGHAT and CDR2 FQNNGV. The CDR3 totals 17 residues. This TCR derives from a human donor with chronic lymphocytic leukemia. This material consisted of PBMCs, taken after 24 months of ibrutinib treatment. The chain is built from TRBV11-2 and TRBJ2-3, with D maybe TRBD2 (7 bases). Here the CDR3 DNA reads TGTGCCAGCAGCCCGTCATTGAGGGGGAGGGCAACAGATACGCAGTATTTT. This sequence encodes CASSPSLRGRATDTQYF.